This TCR beta chain was retrieved from a study of technical replicates of blood from a handful of donors. CDR1 and CDR2 from the germline V gene are SGDLS and YYNGEE. There are 16 residues in the CDR3. Trimming at V came to 4 bases and at J to 4 bases, leaving 11 bases not matched to a gene. Using immunoSEQ multiplex PCR, the repertoire was profiled, and TCRdb retains in-frame clones only, with some absent. The sample has approximately 51,000 clones; 93% are singletons. The J gene is TRBJ1-5, the V gene TRBV9, with 7 bases fitting TRBD1. The source of this sequence is a human donor in good health. Some clones in this sample may be carry-over from other donors' samples. The sample consisted of PBMCs. CDR3 in DNA: TGTGCCAGCAGCCCTGGAGGGGACAGCCAAAATCAGCCCCAGCATTTT. It yields the protein CASSPGGDSQNQPQHF.